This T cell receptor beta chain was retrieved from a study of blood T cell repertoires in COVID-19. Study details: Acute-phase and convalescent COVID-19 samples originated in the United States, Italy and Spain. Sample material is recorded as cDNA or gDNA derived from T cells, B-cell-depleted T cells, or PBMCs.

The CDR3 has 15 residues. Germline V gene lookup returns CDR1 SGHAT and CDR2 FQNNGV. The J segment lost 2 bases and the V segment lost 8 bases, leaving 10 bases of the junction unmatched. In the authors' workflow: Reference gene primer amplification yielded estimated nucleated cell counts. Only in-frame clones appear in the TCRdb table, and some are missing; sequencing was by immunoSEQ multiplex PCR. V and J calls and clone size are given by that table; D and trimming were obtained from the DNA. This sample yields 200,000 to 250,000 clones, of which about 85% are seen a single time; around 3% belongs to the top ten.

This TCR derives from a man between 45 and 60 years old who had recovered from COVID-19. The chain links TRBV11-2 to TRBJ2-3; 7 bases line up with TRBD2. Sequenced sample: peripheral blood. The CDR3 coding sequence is TGTGCCAGCGCCGCCGGGACTACTAACACAGATACGCAGTATTTT. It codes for CASAAGTTNTDTQYF.